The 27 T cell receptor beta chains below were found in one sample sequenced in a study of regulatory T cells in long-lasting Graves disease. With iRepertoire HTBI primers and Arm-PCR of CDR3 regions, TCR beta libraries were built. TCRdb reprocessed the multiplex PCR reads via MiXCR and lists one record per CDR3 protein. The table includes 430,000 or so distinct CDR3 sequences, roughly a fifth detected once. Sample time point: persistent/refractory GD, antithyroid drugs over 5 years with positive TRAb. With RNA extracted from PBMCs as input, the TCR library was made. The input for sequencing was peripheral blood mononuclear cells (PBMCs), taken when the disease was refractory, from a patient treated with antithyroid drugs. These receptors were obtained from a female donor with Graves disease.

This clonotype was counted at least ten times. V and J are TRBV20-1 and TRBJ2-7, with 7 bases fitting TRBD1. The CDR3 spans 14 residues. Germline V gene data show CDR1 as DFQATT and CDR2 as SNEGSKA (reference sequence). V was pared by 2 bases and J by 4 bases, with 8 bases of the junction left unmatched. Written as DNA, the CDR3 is TGCAGTGCTAGAACCGCCGGGACAGATTACGAGCAGTACTTC. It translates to CSARTAGTDYEQYF.

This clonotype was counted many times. As DNA, the CDR3 is TGTGCCAGCAAGGAGCCGGGACGGAGTCTCGAAGAGACCCAGTACTTC. Protein sequence: CASKEPGRSLEETQYF. The gene calls are TRBV2 and TRBJ2-5, with D perhaps TRBD1 or TRBD2 (5 bases each). Trimming shortened V by 7 bases and J by 3 bases, and 21 bases separated the two germline ends. The CDR3 is 16 residues long. The germline CDR1 and CDR2 sequences are SNHLY and FYNNEI.

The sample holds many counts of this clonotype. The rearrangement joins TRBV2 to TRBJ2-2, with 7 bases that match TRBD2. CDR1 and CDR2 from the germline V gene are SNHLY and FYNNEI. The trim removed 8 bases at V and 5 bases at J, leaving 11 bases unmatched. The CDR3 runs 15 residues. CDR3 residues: CASAGTTVGTGELFF. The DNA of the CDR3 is TGTGCCAGCGCCGGGACTACCGTAGGGACCGGGGAGCTGTTTTTT.

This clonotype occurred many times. The CDR3 bases are TGCGCCAGCAGCTTTTGGACCGGGACAGGCTACTACGAGCAGTACTTC. It encodes CASSFWTGTGYYEQYF. V is TRBV5-1 and J is TRBJ2-7; 8 bases align to TRBD1. The CDR3 length is 16 residues. Germline V CDR1 and CDR2: SGHRS, YFSETQ. The V segment lost 2 bases and the J segment 3 bases; nucleotides outside the gene matches: 10. Using reference TRBV5-1 and TRBJ2-7 for the parts outside the CDR3, the full variable domain is KAGVTQTPRYLIKTRGQQVTLSCSPISGHRSVSWYQQTPGQGLQFLFEYFSETQRNKGNFPGRFSGRQFSNSRSEMNVSTLELGDSALYLCASSFWTGTGYYEQYFGPGTRLTVT.

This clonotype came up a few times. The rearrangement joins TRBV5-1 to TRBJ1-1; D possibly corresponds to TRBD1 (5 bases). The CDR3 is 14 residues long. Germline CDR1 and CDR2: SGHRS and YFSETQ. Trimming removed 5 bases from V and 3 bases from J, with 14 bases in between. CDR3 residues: CASSIWGVDTEAFF. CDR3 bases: TGCGCCAGCAGTATATGGGGGGTGGACACTGAAGCTTTCTTT.

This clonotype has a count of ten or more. Here the CDR3 DNA reads TGTGCCAGCAGTCGCCCGGGACTAGCGGGAGTGTCGTACGAGCAGTACTTC. Amino acid sequence: CASSRPGLAGVSYEQYF. This chain joins TRBV28 and TRBJ2-7, with TRBD2 matching over 14 bases. CDR3 length: 17 residues. V lost 5 bases, J lost 4 bases, and 10 bases stayed unmatched. CDR1 is MDHEN and CDR2 is SYDVKM in the germline V gene.

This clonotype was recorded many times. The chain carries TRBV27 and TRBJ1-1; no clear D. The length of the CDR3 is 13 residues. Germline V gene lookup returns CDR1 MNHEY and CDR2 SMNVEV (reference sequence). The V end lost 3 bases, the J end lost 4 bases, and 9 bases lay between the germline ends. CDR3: CASSLTISTEAFF. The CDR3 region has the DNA TGTGCCAGCAGTTTGACCATTTCCACTGAAGCTTTCTTT.

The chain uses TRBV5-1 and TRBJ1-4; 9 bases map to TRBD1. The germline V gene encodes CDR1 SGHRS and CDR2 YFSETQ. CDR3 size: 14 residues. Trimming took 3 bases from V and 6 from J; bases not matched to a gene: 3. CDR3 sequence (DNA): TGCGCCAGCAGCTGGACAGGGGATGATGAAAAACTGTTTTTT. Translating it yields CASSWTGDDEKLFF.

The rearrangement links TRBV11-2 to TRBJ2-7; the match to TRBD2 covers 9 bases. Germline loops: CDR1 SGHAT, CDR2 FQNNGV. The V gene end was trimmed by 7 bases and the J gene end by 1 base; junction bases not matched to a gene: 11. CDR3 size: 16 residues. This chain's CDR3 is CASTKAGGLTSYEQYF. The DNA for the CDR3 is TGTGCCAGCACCAAAGCGGGAGGCCTTACGTCCTACGAGCAGTACTTC.

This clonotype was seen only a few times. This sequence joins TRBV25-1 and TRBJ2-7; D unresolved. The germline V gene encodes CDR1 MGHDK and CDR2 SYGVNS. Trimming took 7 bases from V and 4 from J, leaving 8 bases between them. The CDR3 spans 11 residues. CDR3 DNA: TGTGCCAGCAAAACTGATTACGAGCAGTACTTC. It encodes CASKTDYEQYF.

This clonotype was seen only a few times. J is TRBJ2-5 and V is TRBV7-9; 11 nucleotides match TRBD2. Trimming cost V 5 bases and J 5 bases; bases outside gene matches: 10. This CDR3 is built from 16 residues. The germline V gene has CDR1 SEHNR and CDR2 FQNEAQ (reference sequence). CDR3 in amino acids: CASSLPLAGGLETQYF. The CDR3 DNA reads TGTGCCAGCAGCCTCCCCTTAGCGGGAGGGTTGGAGACCCAGTACTTC. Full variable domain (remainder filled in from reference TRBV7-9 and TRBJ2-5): DTGVSQNPRHKITKRGQNVTFRCDPISEHNRLYWYRQTLGQGPEFLTYFQNEAQLEKSRLLSDRFSAERPKGSFSTLEIQRTEQGDSAMYLCASSLPLAGGLETQYFGPGTRLLVL.

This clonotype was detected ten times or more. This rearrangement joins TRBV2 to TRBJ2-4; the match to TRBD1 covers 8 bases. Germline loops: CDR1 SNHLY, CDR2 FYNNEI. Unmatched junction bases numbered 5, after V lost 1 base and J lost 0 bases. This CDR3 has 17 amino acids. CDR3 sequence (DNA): TGTGCCAGCAGTGAAGGGGGACAGGTGTTAGCCAAAAACATTCAGTACTTC. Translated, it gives CASSEGGQVLAKNIQYF.

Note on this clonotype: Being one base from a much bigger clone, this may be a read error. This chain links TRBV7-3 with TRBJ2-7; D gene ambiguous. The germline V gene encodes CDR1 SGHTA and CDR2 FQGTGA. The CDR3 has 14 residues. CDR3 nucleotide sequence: TGTGCCGGTGGGTCCGGGTGGGCTACCTACGAGCTGTACTTC. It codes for CAGGSGWATYELYF.

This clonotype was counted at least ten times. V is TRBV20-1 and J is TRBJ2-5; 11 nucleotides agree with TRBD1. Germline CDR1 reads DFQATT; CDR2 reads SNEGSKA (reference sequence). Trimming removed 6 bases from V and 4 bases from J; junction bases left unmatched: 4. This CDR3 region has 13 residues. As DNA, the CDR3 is TGCAGTGCAAGGGACAGGGGGAGAGAGACCCAGTACTTC. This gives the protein CSARDRGRETQYF.

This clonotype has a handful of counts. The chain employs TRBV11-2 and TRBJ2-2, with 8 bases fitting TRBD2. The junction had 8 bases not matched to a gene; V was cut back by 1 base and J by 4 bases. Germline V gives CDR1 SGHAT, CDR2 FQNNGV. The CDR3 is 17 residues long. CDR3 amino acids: CASSLGHTRGGTGELFF. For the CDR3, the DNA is TGTGCCAGCAGCTTAGGTCACACACGGGGGGGCACCGGGGAGCTGTTTTTT.

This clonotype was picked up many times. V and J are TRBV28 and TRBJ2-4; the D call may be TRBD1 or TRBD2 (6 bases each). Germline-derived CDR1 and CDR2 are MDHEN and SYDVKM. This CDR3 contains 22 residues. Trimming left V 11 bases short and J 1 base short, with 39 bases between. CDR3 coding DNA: TGTGCCTCCCCGGCCAGGGGAAACCCCTATGCCGGAGGGTGCTATGCCAAAAACATTCAGTACTTC. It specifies CASPARGNPYAGGCYAKNIQYF.

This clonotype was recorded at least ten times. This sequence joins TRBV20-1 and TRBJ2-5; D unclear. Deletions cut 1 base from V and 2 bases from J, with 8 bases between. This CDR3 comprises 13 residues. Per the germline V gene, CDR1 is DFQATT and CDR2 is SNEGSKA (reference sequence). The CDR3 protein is CSARVAEQETQYF. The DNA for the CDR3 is TGCAGTGCTAGAGTCGCAGAGCAAGAGACCCAGTACTTC.

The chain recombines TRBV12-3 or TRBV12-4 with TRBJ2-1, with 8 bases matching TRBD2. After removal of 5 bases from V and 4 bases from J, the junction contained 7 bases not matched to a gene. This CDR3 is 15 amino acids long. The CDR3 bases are TGTGCCAGCAGTCAACGGGGGGGCCGATACAATGAGCAGTTCTTC. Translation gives CASSQRGGRYNEQFF.

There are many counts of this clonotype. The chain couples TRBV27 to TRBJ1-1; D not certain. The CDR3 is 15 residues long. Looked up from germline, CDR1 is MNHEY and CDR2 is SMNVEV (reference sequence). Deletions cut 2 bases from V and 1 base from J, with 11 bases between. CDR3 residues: CASSLNRRTNTEAFF. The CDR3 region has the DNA TGTGCCAGCAGTTTAAATCGGCGGACGAACACTGAAGCTTTCTTT.

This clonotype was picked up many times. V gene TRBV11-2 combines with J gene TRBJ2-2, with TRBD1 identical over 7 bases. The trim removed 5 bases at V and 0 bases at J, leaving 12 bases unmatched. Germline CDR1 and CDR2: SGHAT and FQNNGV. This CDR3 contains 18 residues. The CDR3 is CASSVGSWGTANTGELFF. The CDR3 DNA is TGTGCCAGCAGCGTGGGTTCGTGGGGGACAGCGAACACCGGGGAGCTGTTTTTT.

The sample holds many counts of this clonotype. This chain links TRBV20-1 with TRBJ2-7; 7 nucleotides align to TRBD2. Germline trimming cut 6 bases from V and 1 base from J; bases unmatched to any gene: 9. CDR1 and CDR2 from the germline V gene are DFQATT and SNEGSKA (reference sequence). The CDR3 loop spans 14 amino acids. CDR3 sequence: CSAKSTSRSYEQYF. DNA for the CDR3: TGCAGTGCAAAGTCGACTAGCAGATCCTACGAGCAGTACTTC.

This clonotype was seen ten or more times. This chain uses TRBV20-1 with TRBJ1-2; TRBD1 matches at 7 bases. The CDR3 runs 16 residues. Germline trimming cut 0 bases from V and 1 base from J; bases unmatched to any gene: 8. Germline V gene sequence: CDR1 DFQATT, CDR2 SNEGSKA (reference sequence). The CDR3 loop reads CSARDWITGDNYGYTF. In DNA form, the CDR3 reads TGCAGTGCTAGAGATTGGATTACAGGGGATAACTATGGCTACACCTTC.

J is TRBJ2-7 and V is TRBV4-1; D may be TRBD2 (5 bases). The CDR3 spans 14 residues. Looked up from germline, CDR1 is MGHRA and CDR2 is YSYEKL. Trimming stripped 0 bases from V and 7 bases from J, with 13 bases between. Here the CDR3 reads CASSQEERPGEQYF. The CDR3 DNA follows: TGCGCCAGCAGCCAAGAGGAGAGACCGGGGGAGCAGTACTTC.

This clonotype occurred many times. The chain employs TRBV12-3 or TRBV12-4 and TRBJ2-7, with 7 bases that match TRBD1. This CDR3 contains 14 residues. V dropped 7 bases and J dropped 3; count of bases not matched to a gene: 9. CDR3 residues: CASNKPGQYYEQYF. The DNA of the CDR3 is TGTGCCAGCAATAAGCCGGGACAGTACTACGAGCAGTACTTC.

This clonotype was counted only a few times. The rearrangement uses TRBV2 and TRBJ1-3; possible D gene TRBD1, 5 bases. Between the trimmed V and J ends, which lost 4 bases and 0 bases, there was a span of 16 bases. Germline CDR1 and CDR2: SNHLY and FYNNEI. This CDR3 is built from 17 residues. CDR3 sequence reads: CASSGIGGQGSGNTIYF. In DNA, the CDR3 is TGTGCCAGCAGTGGTATAGGAGGTCAGGGCTCTGGAAACACCATATATTTT.

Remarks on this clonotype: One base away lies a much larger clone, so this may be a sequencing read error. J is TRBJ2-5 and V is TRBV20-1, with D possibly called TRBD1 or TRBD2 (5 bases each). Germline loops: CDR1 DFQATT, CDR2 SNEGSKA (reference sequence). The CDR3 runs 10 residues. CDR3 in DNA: TGCAGTGGGGACCAAGAGACCCAGGACTTC. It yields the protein CSGDQETQDF.

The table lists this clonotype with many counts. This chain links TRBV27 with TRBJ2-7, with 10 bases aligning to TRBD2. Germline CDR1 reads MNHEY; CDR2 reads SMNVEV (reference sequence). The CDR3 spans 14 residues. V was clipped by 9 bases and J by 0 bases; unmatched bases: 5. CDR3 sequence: CASQASGSSYEQYF. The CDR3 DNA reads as TGTGCCAGTCAAGCTAGCGGGAGCTCCTACGAGCAGTACTTC.